This T cell receptor beta chain was documented in a study of cytomegalovirus exposure and HLA in healthy donors. A note on this clone: What it binds is not known.

Study-level results: A few CMV-associated chains were confirmed in vitro to be specific for CMV antigens. Published work reported that the classifier diagnosed cytomegalovirus status with high specificity and sensitivity. The analysis excluded some indistinguishable V segments, including TRBV6-2 and TRBV6-3.

A multiplex PCR was run with 60 Vbeta primers and 13 Jbeta primers. The repertoire was sequenced with immunoSEQ multiplex PCR; TCRdb's copy has only in-frame clones and lacks some. The sample has 130,000 or so clones; roughly four fifths are singletons. The CDR3 has 12 amino acids. Germline V gene lookup returns CDR1 SQVTM and CDR2 ANQGSEA. Trimming removed 6 bases at V and 5 bases at J, with 14 bases between. The receptor was isolated from a male donor in good health and CMV-seronegative. The chain uses TRBV29-1 and TRBJ2-7; TRBD2 is a possible D gene (6 bases). The sample consisted of PBMCs. The CDR3 spells CSVPGVGNEQYF. DNA for the CDR3: TGCAGCGTCCCGGGGGTGGGGAACGAGCAGTACTTC.